Detailed here is one T cell receptor (beta chain). It lacks a known antigen. Per-nucleotide qualities are absent, and no much larger clonotype sits a single base away. The immunoSEQ Assay, a bias-controlled multiplex PCR, was used to amplify TCRbeta CDR3 regions from genomic DNA. On the study's bioinformatics: The number of nucleated cells in each sample was estimated by amplification of reference gene primers within the assay. To quantify the absolute abundance of each unique TCRbeta CDR3 rearrangement, sequence reads were collapsed and filtered. Productive Simpson clonality was computed per sample as the square root of Simpson's diversity index over productive rearrangements. TCRdb mirrors the immuneACCESS table, restricted to in-frame sequences. Some clones are absent from its copies; in checked studies, under half trace to an unresolved V gene, and the reason for the others is unknown. V, J and clone size reflect that table, while D and trimming were determined from the DNA. The sample data list approximately 210,000 clones, and 89% of these were observed just once. The ten largest clones represent 4.5% to 5.5% of the sample.

CDR1 and CDR2, looked up from the germline V gene (reference sequence), are LGHDT and YNNKEL. The cysteine opens and the phenylalanine closes a CDR3 of 15 amino acids. The sequence is cut down to CDR3 DNA, 45 bases in frame from base 1. Trimming takes 4 bases from V and 2 bases from J, and the germline ends sit 14 bases apart. The data stem from a study of blood T cell repertoires in COVID-19 (dated by TCRdb to 2020 to 2022). About the investigation overall: Collaborator samples came from the United States, Italy and Spain and covered acute and convalescent phases of COVID-19. A de-identified subject ID, COVID-19 status, age in years and sex were almost always included in the sample metadata. Where available, HLA class I and class II types were taken from metadata supplied by the sample provider and were not determined by assay-based typing. The repertoires were released in a freely available public database meant as a resource for research on the immune response to SARS-CoV-2. The prospective study material was composed of cDNA or gDNA derived from T cells, B-cell-depleted T cells, or PBMCs. The dataset comprised deeply sampled blood TCRbeta repertoires from subjects exposed to, actively infected with, or recovered from COVID-19. The samples were drawn from the first 160 participants of the ongoing ImmuneRACE study and from 1,254 subjects provided by 6 global collaborators. Results and caveats for the whole study, not just this receptor: The amount of clinical and demographic metadata varied by source and participant and was provided uncurated.

The collaborating institutions used their own protocols to collect whole blood in K2EDTA tubes. For TCRbeta analysis, collaborator samples were shipped as frozen whole blood, as isolated PBMCs, or as DNA extracted from either sample type. The source is a woman aged 40 to 50 with acute or convalescent COVID-19. This receptor chain uses TRBV3-1 (or the pseudogene TRBV3-2) and TRBJ2-5, with a weak D call of TRBD2 (5 bases match). Input material: peripheral blood. The CDR3 here reads CASSLGVQRQETQYF. The nucleotides are TGTGCCAGCAGCCTGGGTGTTCAGCGGCAAGAGACCCAGTACTTC.